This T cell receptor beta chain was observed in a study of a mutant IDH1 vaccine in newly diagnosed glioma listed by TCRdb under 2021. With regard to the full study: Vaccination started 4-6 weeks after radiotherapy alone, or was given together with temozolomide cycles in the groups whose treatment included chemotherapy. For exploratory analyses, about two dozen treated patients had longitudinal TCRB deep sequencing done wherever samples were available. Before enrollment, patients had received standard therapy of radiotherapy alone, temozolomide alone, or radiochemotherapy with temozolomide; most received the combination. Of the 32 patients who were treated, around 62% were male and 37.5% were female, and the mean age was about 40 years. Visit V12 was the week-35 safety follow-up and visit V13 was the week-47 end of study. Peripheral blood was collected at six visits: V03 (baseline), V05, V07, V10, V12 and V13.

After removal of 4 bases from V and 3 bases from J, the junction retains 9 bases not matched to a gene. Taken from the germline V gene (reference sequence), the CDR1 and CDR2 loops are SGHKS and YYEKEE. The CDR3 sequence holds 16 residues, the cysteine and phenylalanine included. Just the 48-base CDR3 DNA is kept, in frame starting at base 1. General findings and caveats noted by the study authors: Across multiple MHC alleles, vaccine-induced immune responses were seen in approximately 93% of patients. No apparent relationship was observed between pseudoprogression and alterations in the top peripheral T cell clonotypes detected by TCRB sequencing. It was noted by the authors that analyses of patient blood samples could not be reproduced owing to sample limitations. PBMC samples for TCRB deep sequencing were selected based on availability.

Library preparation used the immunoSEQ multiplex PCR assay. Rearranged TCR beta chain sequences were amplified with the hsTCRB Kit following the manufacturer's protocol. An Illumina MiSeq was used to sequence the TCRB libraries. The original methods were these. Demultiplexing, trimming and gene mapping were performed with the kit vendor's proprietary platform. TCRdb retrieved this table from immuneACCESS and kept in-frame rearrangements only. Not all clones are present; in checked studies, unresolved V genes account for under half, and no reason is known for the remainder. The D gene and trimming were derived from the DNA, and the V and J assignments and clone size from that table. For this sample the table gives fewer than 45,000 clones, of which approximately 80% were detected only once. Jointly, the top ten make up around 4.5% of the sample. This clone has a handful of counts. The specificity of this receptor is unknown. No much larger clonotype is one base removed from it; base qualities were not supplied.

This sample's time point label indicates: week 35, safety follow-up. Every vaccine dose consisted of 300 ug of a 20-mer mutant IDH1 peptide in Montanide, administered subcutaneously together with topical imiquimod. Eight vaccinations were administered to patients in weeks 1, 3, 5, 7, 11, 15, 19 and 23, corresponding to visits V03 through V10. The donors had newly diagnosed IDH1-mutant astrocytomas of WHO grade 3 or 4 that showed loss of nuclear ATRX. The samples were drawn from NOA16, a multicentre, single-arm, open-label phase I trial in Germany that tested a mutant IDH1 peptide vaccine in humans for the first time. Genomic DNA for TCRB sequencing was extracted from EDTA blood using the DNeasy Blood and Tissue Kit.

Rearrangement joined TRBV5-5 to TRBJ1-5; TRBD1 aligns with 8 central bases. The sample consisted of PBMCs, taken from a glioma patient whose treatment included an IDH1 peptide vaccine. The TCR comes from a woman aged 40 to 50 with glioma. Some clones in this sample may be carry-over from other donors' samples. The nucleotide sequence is TGTGCCAGCAGCCCTAGACAGGGGATGAACAATCAGCCCCAGCATTTT. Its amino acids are CASSPRQGMNNQPQHF.